This T cell receptor beta chain is drawn from a study of T cells after yellow fever vaccination. Points from the study as a whole: Contamination of FACS-sorted repertoires by abundant clonotypes from the bulk population could occur. The sorted memory subsets sampled on day 0 contained almost no detectable vaccine-responding clonotypes.

This clonotype was picked up a small number of times. The study made its TCR cDNA through 5'RACE template switching. That step introduced a universal primer site along with UMIs. One entry per CDR3 protein results from TCRdb running MiXCR on the 5' RACE reads. In the table there are under 50,000 distinct CDR3 sequences, 5.5% to 7.5% of which are singletons. Sequencing was performed on PBMCs, either bulk or a sorted T-cell subset (CD4+, CD8+, memory, or dextramer-sorted; not recorded which), taken 45 days after the yellow fever booster vaccination. The sequence came from a man aged 25-45 years who received the YFV17D yellow fever vaccine.

The CDR3 DNA is TGCAGTGCCCATGGACCGGGAGCTGGGGCCAACGTCCTGACTTTC. It codes for CSAHGPGAGANVLTF. The chain combines TRBV20-1 with TRBJ2-6, with D perhaps matching TRBD2 (6 bases). The CDR3 is 15 amino acids. Germline V gene sequence: CDR1 DFQATT, CDR2 SNEGSKA (reference sequence). The V gene lost 6 bases and the J gene lost 2 bases, with 14 bases spanning the gap.